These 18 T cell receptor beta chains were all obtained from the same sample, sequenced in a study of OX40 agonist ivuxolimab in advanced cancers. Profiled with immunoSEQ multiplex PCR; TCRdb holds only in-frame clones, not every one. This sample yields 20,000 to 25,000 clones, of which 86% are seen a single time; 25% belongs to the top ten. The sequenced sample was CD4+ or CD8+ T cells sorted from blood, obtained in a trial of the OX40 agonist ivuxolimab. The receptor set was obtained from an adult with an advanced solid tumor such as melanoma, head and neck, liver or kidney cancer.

The DNA for the CDR3 is TGTGCCAGCAGCTCCGGGACTAGCGGGATATCTCGCTACGAGCAGTACTTC. It is translated as CASSSGTSGISRYEQYF. V and J are TRBV5-6 and TRBJ2-7, with TRBD2 matching 13 bases. With 3 bases clipped from V and 3 bases from J, the junction kept 9 bases outside the gene matches. CDR3 size: 17 residues. The germline CDR1 and CDR2 sequences are SGHDT and YYEEEE.

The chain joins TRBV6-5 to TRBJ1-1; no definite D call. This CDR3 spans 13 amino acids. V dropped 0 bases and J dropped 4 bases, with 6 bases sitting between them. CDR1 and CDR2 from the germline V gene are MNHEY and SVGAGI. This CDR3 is CASSYSSSTEAFF. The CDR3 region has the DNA TGTGCCAGCAGTTACTCGAGTTCCACTGAAGCTTTCTTT.

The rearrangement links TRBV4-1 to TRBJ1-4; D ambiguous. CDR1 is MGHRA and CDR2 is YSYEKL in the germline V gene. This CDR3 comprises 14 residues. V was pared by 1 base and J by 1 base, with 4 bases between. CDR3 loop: CASSQAGTNEKLFF. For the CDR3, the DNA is TGCGCCAGCAGCCAAGCGGGAACTAATGAAAAACTGTTTTTT.

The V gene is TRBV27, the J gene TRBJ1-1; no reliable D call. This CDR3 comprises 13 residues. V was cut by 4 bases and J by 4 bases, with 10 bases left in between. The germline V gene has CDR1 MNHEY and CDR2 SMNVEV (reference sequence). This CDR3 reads CASSWKWGTEAFF. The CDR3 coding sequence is TGTGCCAGCAGTTGGAAATGGGGCACTGAAGCTTTCTTT.

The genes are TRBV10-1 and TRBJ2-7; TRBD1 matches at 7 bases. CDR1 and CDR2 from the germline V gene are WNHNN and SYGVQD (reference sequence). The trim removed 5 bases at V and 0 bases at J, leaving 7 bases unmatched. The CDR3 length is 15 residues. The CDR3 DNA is TGCGCCAGCAGTCCTGACAGGGAAGGCTCCTACGAGCAGTACTTC. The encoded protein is CASSPDREGSYEQYF.

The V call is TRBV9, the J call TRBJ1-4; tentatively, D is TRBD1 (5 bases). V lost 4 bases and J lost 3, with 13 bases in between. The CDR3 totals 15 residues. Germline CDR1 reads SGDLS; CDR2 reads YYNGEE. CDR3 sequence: CASSFQGSANEKLFF. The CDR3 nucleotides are TGTGCCAGCAGCTTTCAGGGTTCGGCTAATGAAAAACTGTTTTTT. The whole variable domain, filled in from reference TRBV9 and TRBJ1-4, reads DSGVTQTPKHLITATGQRVTLRCSPRSGDLSVYWYQQSLDQGLQFLIQYYNGEERAKGNILERFSAQQFPDLHSELNLSSLELGDSALYFCASSFQGSANEKLFFGSGTQLSVL.

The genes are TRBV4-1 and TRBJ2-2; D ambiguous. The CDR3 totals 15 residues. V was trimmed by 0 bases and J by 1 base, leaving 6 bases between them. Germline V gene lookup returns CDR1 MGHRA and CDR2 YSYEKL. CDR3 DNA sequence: TGCGCCAGCAGCCAAGAAACCCAGAACACCGGGGAGCTGTTTTTT. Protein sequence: CASSQETQNTGELFF.

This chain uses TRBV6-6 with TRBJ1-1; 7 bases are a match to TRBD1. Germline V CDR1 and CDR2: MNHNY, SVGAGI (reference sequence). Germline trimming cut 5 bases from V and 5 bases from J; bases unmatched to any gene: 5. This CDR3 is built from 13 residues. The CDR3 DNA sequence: TGTGCCAGCAGTGTACAGGGGACTACTGAAGCTTTCTTT. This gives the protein CASSVQGTTEAFF.

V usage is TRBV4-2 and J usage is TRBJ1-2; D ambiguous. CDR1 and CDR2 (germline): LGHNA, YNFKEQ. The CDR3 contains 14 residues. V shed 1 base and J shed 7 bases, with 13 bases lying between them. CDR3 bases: TGTGCCAGCAGCCAAGCGATTGGGTATGGTGGCTACACCTTC. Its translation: CASSQAIGYGGYTF.

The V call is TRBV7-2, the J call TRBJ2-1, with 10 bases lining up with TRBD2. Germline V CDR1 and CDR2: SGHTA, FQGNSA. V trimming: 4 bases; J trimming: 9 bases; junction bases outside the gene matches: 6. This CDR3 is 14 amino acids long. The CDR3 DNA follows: TGTGCCAGCAGCTGGACCGTAGCGGGAGGTGAGCAGTTCTTC. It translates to CASSWTVAGGEQFF. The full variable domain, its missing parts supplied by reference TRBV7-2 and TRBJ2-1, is GAGVSQSPSNKVTEKGKDVELRCDPISGHTALYWYRQSLGQGLEFLIYFQGNSAPDKSGLPSDRFSAERTGGSVSTLTIQRTQQEDSAVYLCASSWTVAGGEQFFGPGTRLTVL.

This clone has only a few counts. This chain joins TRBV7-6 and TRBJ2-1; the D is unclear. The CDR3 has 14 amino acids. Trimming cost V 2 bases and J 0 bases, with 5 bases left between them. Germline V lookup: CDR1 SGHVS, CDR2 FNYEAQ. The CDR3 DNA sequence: TGTGCCAGCAGCTTATCTTCCTCCTACAATGAGCAGTTCTTC. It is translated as CASSLSSSYNEQFF. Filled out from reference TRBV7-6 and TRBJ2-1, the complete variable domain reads GAGVSQSPRYKVTKRGQDVALRCDPISGHVSLYWYRQALGQGPEFLTYFNYEAQQDKSGLPNDRFSAERPEGSISTLTIQRTEQRDSAMYRCASSLSSSYNEQFFGPGTRLTVL.

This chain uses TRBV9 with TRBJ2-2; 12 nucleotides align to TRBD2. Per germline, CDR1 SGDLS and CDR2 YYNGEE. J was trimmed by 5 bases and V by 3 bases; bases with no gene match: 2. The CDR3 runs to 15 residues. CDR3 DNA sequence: TGTGCCAGCAGCGGACTAGCGGGAGTTACCGGGGAGCTGTTTTTT. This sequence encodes CASSGLAGVTGELFF.

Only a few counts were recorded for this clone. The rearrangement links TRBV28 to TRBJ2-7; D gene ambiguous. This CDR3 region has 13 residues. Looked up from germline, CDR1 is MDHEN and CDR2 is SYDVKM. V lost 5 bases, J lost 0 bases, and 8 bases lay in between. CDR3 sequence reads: CASSPPSSYEQYF. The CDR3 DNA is TGTGCCAGCAGTCCCCCGAGCTCCTACGAGCAGTACTTC.

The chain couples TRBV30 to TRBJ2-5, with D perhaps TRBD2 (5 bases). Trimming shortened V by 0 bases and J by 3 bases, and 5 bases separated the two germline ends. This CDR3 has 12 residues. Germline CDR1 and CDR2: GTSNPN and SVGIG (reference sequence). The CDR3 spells CAWSVAEETQYF. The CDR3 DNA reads TGTGCCTGGAGTGTAGCGGAAGAGACCCAGTACTTC.

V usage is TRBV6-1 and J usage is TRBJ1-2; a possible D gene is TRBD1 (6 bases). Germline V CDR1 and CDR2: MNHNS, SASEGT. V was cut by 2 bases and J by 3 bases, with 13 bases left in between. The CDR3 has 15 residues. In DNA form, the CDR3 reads TGTGCCAGCAGTGAACTGGACAGTGGGTACTATGGCTACACCTTC. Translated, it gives CASSELDSGYYGYTF.

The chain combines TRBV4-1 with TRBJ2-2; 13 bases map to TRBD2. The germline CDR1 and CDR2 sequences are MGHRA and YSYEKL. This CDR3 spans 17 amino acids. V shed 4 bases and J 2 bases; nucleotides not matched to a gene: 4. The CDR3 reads CASSRRTSGSNTGELFF. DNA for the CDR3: TGCGCCAGCAGCCGCCGGACTAGCGGGAGCAACACCGGGGAGCTGTTTTTT.

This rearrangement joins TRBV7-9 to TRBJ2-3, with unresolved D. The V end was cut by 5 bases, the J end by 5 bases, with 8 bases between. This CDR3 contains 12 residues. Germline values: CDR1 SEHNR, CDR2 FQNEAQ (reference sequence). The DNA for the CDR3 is TGTGCCAGCAGCCCAGCCATAGATACGCAGTATTTT. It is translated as CASSPAIDTQYF.

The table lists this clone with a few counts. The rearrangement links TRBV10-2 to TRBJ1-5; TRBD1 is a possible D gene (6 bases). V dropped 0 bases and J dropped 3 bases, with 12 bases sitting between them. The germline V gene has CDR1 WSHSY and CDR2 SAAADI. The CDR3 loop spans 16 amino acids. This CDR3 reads CASSESWGAPNQPQHF. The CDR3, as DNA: TGCGCCAGCAGTGAGTCGTGGGGGGCGCCCAATCAGCCCCAGCATTTT.